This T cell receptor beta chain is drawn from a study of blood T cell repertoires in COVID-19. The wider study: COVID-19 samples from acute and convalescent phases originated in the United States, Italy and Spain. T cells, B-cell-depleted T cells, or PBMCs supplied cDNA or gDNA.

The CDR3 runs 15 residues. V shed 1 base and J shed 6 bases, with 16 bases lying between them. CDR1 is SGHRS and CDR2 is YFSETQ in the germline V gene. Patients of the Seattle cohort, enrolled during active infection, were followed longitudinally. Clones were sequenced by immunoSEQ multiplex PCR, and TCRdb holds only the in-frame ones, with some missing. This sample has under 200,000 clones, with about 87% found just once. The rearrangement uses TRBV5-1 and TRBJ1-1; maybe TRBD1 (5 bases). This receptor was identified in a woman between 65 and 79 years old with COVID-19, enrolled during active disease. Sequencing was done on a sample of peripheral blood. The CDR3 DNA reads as TGCGCCAGCAGCTTGCGGCGGGGGGAAGGGGCTGAAGCTTTCTTT. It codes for CASSLRRGEGAEAFF.